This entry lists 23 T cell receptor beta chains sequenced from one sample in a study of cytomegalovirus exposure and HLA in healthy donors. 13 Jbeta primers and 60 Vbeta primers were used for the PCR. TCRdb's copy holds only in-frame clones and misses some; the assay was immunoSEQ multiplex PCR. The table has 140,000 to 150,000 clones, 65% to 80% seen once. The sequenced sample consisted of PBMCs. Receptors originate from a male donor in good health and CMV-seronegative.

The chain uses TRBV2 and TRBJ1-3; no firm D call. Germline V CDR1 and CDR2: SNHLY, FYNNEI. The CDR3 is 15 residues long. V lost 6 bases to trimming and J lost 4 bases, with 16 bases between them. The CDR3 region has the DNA TGTGCCAGCAGCCCCCAGCGTAGTCTAGGAAACACCATATATTTT. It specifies CASSPQRSLGNTIYF.

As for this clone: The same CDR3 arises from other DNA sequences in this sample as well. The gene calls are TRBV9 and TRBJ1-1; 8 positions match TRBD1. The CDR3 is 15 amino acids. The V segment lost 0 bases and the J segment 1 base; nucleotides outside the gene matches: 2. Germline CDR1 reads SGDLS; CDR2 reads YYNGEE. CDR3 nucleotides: TGTGCCAGCAGCGTAGAAGGACAGGGGAACACTGAAGCTTTCTTT. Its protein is CASSVEGQGNTEAFF.

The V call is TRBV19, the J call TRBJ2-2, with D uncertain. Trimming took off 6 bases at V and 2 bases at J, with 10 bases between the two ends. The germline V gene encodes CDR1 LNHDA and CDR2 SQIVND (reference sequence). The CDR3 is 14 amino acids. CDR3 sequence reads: CASRIQTNTGELFF. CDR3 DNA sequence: TGTGCCAGTAGAATTCAGACAAACACCGGGGAGCTGTTTTTT.

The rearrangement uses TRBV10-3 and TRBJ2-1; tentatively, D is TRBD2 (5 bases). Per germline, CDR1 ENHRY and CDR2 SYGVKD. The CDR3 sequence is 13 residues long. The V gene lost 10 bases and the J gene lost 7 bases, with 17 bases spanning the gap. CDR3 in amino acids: CATRTPPGNEQFF. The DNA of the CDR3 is TGTGCCACCCGTACCCCTCCGGGAAATGAGCAGTTCTTC.

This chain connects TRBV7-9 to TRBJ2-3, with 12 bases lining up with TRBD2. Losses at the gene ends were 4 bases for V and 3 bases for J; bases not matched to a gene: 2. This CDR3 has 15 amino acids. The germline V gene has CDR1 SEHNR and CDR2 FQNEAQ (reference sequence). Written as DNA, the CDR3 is TGTGCCAGCAGCTATGGGACTAGCGGGACAGATACGCAGTATTTT. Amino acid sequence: CASSYGTSGTDTQYF.

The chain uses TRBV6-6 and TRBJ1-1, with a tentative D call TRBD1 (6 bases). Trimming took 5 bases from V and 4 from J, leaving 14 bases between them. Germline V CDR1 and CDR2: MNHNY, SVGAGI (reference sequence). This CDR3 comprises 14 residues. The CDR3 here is CASSNTGSGTEAFF. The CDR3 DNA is TGTGCCAGCAGTAATACAGGGTCGGGCACTGAAGCTTTCTTT.

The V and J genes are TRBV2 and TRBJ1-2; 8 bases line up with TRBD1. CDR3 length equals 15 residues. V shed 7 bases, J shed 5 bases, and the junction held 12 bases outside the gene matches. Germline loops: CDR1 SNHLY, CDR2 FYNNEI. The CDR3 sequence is CASKRGQERMYGYTF. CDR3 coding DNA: TGTGCCAGCAAGAGGGGACAGGAGAGAATGTATGGCTACACCTTC.

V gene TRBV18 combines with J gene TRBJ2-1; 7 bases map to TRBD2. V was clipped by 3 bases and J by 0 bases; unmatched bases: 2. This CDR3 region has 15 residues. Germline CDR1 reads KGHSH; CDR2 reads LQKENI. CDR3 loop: CASSPGGSSYNEQFF. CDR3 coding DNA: TGTGCCAGCTCACCGGGCGGGAGCTCCTACAATGAGCAGTTCTTC.

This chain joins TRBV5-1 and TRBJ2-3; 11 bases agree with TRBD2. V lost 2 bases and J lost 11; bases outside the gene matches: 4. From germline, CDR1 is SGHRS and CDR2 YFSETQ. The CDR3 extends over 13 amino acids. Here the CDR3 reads CASSFPTSGKQYF. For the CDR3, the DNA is TGCGCCAGCAGCTTCCCGACTAGCGGGAAGCAGTATTTT.

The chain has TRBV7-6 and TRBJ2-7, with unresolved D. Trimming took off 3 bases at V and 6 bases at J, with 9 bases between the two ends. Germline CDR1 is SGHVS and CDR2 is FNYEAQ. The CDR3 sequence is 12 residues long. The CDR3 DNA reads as TGTGCCAGCAGCTTTAACCTCGGCGAGCAGTACTTC. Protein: CASSFNLGEQYF.

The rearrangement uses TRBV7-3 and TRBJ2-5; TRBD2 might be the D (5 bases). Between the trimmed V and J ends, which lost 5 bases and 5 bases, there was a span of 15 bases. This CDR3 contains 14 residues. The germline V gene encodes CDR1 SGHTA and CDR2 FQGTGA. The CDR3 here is CASSPSGIGETQYF. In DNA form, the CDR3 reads TGTGCCAGCAGCCCCTCGGGAATTGGCGAGACCCAGTACTTC.

CDR3: CASSPPGEGNEKLFF. CDR3 DNA sequence: TGTGCCAGCAGCCCCCCGGGGGAGGGGAATGAAAAACTGTTTTTT. This chain uses TRBV5-4 with TRBJ1-4, with D perhaps matching TRBD1 (5 bases). Trimming stripped 4 bases from V and 5 bases from J, with 15 bases between. This CDR3 has 15 residues. Germline CDR1 is SGHNT and CDR2 is YYREEE (reference sequence).

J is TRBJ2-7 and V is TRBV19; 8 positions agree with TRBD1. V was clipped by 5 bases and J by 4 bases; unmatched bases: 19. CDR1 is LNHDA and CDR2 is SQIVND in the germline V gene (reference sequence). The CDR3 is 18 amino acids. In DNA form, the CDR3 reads TGTGCCAGTAGTTCGCGCCTAACCGGGACAGGAGCACTGTACGAGCAGTACTTC. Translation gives CASSSRLTGTGALYEQYF.

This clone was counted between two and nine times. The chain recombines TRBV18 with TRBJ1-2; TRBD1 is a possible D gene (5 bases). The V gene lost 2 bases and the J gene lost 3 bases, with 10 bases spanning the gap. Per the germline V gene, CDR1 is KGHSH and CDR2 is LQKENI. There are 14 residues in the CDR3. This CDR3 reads CASSPRVGDYGYTF. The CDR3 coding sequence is TGTGCCAGCTCACCAAGGGTAGGGGACTATGGCTACACCTTC.

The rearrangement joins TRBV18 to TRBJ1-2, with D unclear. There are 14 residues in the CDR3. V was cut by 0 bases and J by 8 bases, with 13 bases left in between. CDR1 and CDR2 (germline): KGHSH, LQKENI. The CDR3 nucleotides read TGTGCCAGCTCACCACCGTATGGTACAACCGGCTACACCTTC. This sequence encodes CASSPPYGTTGYTF. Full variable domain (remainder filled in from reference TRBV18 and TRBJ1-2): NAGVMQNPRHLVRRRGQEARLRCSPMKGHSHVYWYRQLPEEGLKFMVYLQKENIIDESGMPKERFSAEFPKEGPSILRIQQVVRGDSAAYFCASSPPYGTTGYTFGSGTRLTVV.

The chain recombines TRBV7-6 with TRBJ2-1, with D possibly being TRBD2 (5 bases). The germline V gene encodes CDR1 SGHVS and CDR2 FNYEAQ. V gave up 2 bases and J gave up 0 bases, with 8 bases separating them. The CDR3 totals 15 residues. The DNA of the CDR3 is TGTGCCAGCAGCTTAACCGGGGTCTCCTACAATGAGCAGTTCTTC. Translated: CASSLTGVSYNEQFF.

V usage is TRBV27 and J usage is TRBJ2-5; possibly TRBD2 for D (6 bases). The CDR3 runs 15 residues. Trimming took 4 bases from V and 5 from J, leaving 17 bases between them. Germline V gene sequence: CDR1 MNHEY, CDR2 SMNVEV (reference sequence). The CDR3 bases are TGTGCCAGCAGTTCCGGACTACCCCCCTTGGAGACCCAGTACTTC. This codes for CASSSGLPPLETQYF.

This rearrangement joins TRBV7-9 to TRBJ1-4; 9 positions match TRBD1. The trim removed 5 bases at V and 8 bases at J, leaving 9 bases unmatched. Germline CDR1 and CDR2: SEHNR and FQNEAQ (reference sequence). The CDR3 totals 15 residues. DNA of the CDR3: TGTGCCAGCAGCACAACGGGACAGGGAGGGGAAAAACTGTTTTTT. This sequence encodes CASSTTGQGGEKLFF.

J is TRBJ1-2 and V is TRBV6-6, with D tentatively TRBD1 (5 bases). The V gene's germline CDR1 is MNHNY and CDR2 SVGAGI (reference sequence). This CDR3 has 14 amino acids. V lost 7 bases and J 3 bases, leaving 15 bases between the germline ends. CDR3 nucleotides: TGTGCCAGCATCCGGTTCGGCAGGGACTATGGCTACACCTTC. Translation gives CASIRFGRDYGYTF.

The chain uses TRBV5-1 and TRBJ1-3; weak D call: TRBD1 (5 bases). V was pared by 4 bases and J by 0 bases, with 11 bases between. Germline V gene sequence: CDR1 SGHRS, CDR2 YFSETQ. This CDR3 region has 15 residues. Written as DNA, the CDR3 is TGCGCCAGCAGCGAGCCGGGGGGCTCTGGAAACACCATATATTTT. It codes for CASSEPGGSGNTIYF.

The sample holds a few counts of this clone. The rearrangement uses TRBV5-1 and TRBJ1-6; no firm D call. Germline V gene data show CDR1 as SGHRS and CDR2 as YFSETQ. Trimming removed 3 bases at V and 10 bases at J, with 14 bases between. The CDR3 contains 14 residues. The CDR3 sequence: CASSSGSARSPLHF. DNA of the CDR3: TGCGCCAGCAGCTCGGGATCGGCGCGCTCACCCCTCCACTTT.

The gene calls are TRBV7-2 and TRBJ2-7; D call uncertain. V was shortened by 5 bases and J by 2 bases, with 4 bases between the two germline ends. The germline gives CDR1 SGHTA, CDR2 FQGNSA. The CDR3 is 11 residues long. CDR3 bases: TGTGCCAGCAGCCGTACCTACGAGCAGTACTTC. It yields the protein CASSRTYEQYF.

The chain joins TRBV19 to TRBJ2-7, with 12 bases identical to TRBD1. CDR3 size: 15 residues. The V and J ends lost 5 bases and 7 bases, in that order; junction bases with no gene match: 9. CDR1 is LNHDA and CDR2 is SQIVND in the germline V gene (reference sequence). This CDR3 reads CASSPGTGGSWEQYF. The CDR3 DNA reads TGTGCCAGTAGTCCCGGGACAGGGGGCTCTTGGGAGCAGTACTTC.